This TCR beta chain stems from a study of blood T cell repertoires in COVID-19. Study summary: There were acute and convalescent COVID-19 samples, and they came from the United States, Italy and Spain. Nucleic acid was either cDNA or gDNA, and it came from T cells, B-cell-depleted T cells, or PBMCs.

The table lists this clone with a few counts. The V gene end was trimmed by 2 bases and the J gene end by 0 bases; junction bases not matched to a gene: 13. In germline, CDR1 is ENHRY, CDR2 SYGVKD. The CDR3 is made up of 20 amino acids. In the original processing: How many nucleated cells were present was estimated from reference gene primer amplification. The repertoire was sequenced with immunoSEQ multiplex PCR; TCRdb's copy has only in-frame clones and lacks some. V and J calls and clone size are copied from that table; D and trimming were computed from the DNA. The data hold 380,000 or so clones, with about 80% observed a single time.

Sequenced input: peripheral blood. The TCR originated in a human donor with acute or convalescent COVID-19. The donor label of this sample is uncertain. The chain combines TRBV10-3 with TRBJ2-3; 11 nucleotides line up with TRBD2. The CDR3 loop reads CAISEPVAGGQQSSTDTQYF. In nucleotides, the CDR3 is TGTGCCATCAGTGAGCCAGTAGCGGGGGGGCAACAATCAAGCACAGATACGCAGTATTTT.